The 7 T cell receptor beta chains listed next were all sequenced from one sample in a study of T-cell memory formation after mild COVID-19. TCRdb ran MiXCR on the 5' RACE reads and lists one entry per CDR3 protein. The sample has about 350,000 distinct CDR3 sequences; under 25% are singletons. The sequenced sample consisted of PBMCs or a T cell subset sorted from them (not recorded which). These receptors were collected from a man aged 18 to 30 who had mild COVID-19 (a few samples of this study predate the infection). Cell type and time point are not known.

In its sample, this clonotype was seen a few times. The chain has TRBV5-4 and TRBJ2-1, with D hard to call. CDR3 size: 12 residues. Trimming shortened V by 3 bases and J by 9 bases, and 10 bases separated the two germline ends. Germline V gene sequence: CDR1 SGHNT, CDR2 YYREEE (reference sequence). The CDR3 DNA reads as TGTGCCAGCAGCTGGTCTAGTGCTGAGCAGTTCTTC. It is translated as CASSWSSAEQFF.

This chain connects TRBV28 to TRBJ2-1; D may be TRBD1 or TRBD2 (5 bases each). The V end was cut by 2 bases, the J end by 7 bases, with 12 bases between. Germline V gene lookup returns CDR1 MDHEN and CDR2 SYDVKM. The CDR3 contains 14 residues. The CDR3 coding sequence is TGTGCCAGCAGTTTAGAGGGACGTAGAAATGAGCAGTTCTTC. Translation: CASSLEGRRNEQFF.

This clonotype came up a few times. This chain connects TRBV5-6 to TRBJ2-4; possibly TRBD1 for D (6 bases). Germline lookup yields CDR1 SGHDT and CDR2 YYEEEE. Trimming left V 3 bases short and J 1 base short, with 11 bases between. CDR3 length equals 15 residues. In DNA, the CDR3 is TGTGCCAGCAGCTGGTTTAGGGGGGCCAAAAACATTCAGTACTTC. Protein product: CASSWFRGAKNIQYF.

This clonotype was found a few times. The junction differs from germline at one of its ends, possibly a read error. The chain is built from TRBV20-1 and TRBJ2-4; D possibly corresponds to TRBD1 (5 bases). The CDR3 is 12 amino acids. Germline loops: CDR1 DFQATT, CDR2 SNEGSKA (reference sequence). The CDR3 region is CSASSRPGLSNF. Written as DNA, the CDR3 is TGCAGTGCTAGTAGCCGGCCAGGGTTATCGAACTTC.

This clonotype was counted between two and nine times. J is TRBJ2-3 and V is TRBV6-5, with D perhaps TRBD1 (5 bases). Germline values: CDR1 MNHEY, CDR2 SVGAGI. V was cut by 6 bases and J by 3 bases, with 10 bases left in between. The CDR3 consists of 13 residues. CDR3 bases: TGTGCCAGCAGGAGACAGTTGACAGATACGCAGTATTTT. Translation: CASRRQLTDTQYF.

This rearrangement joins TRBV6-1 to TRBJ1-2; 8 nucleotides align to TRBD1. The ends lost 2 bases at V and 2 bases at J; junction bases unmatched: 4. The CDR3 consists of 15 residues. From germline, CDR1 is MNHNS and CDR2 SASEGT. CDR3: CASSEPGQANYGYTF. The CDR3 nucleotides read TGTGCCAGCAGTGAACCGGGACAGGCAAACTATGGCTACACCTTC.

The rearrangement uses TRBV4-3 and TRBJ2-5; D assignment may be TRBD1 or TRBD2 (7 bases each). V shed 0 bases and J shed 0 bases, with 14 bases lying between them. Germline loops: CDR1 LGHNA, CDR2 YSLEER. CDR3 length equals 17 residues. CDR3 sequence: CASSQDSAGQYQETQYF. In DNA form, the CDR3 reads TGCGCCAGCAGCCAAGATTCAGCGGGACAGTACCAAGAGACCCAGTACTTC.